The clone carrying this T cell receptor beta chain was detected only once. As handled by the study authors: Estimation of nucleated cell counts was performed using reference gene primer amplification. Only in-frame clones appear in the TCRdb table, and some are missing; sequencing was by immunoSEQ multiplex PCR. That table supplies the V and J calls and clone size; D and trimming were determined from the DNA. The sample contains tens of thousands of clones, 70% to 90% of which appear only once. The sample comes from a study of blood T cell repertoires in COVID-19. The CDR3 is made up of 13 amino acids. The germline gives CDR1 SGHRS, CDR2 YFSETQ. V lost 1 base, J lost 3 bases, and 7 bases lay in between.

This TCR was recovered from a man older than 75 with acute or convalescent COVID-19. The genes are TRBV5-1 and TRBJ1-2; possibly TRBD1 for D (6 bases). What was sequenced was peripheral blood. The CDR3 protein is CASSLWTDYGYTF. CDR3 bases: TGCGCCAGCAGCTTGTGGACAGACTATGGCTACACCTTC. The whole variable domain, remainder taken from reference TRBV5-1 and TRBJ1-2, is KAGVTQTPRYLIKTRGQQVTLSCSPISGHRSVSWYQQTPGQGLQFLFEYFSETQRNKGNFPGRFSGRQFSNSRSEMNVSTLELGDSALYLCASSLWTDYGYTFGSGTRLTVV.